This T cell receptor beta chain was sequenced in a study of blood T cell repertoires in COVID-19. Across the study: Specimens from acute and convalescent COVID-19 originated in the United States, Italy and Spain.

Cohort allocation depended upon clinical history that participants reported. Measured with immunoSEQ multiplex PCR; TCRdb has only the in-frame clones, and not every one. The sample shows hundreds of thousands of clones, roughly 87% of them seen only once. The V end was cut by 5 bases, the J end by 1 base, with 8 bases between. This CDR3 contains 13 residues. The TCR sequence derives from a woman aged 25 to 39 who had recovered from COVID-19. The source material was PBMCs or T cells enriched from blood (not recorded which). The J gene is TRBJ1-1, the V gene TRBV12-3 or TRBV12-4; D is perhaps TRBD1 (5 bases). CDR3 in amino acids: CASSDGQNTEAFF. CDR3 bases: TGTGCCAGCAGTGACGGACAGAACACTGAAGCTTTCTTT.